Each of the 31 T cell receptor beta chains below was sequenced from the same sample in a study of shared clonotypes between healthy human individuals. Produced via immunoSEQ multiplex PCR; TCRdb's table is partial and in-frame only. Of about 1.1 million clones listed, around three quarters were seen once; the top ten hold roughly 0.82%. What was sequenced was memory CD4+ T cells from PBMCs. The subset here: CD45RA-negative fraction. The receptors derive from a man aged 18-30 years in good health. Some clones in this sample may be carry-over from other donors' samples.

The V and J genes are TRBV2 and TRBJ2-7, with a weak D call TRBD1 (6 bases). The V end was cut by 3 bases, the J end by 4 bases, with 16 bases between. The CDR3 has 15 residues. Germline V gene data show CDR1 as SNHLY and CDR2 as FYNNEI. CDR3 nucleotide sequence: TGTGCCAGCAGTGACGGTTCCCGGACAGATTACGAGCAGTACTTC. Its protein product is CASSDGSRTDYEQYF.

The chain uses TRBV27 and TRBJ2-2, with 9 nucleotides matching TRBD2. Unmatched junction bases numbered 8, after V lost 7 bases and J lost 8 bases. Germline values: CDR1 MNHEY, CDR2 SMNVEV (reference sequence). CDR3 size: 14 residues. The CDR3 sequence: CASTRGLALGELFF. The CDR3, as DNA: TGTGCCAGCACCAGGGGACTAGCATTAGGGGAGCTGTTTTTT.

This sequence joins TRBV19 and TRBJ1-5, with 7 bases aligning to TRBD1. CDR1 and CDR2 (germline): LNHDA, SQIVND (reference sequence). The CDR3 has 16 amino acids. Unmatched junction bases numbered 8, after V lost 5 bases and J lost 1 base. The CDR3 coding sequence is TGTGCCAGTAGTTTAAGACAACAGGGGAGCAATCAGCCCCAGCATTTT. Translating it yields CASSLRQQGSNQPQHF.

This chain uses TRBV29-1 with TRBJ2-2, with D perhaps matching TRBD2 (5 bases). Germline V gene sequence: CDR1 SQVTM, CDR2 ANQGSEA. The CDR3 spans 14 residues. V was trimmed by 5 bases and J by 0 bases, leaving 10 bases between them. CDR3: CSVSDYPNTGELFF. Written as DNA, the CDR3 is TGCAGCGTTTCTGACTACCCGAACACCGGGGAGCTGTTTTTT.

This clone has only a few counts. The chain recombines TRBV9 with TRBJ1-5, with 7 bases fitting TRBD1. J was trimmed by 3 bases and V by 2 bases; bases with no gene match: 2. Per the germline V gene, CDR1 is SGDLS and CDR2 is YYNGEE. The CDR3 has 14 residues. CDR3 sequence (DNA): TGTGCCAGCAGCGTGACAGGGCACAATCAGCCCCAGCATTTT. Translation: CASSVTGHNQPQHF.

The V gene is TRBV19, the J gene TRBJ2-5, with 7 bases fitting TRBD1. The last part of the DNA fits TRBJ2-7 better; the J call may be wrong. The CDR3 length is 12 residues. The germline CDR1 and CDR2 sequences are LNHDA and SQIVND (reference sequence). The CDR3 sequence: CASGRGRDEQYF. CDR3 nucleotides: TGTGCCAGTGGTAGGGGGCGCGACGAGCAGTACTTC.

The chain has TRBV5-1 and TRBJ2-5; 7 bases fit TRBD1. The V segment lost 4 bases and the J segment 5 bases; nucleotides outside the gene matches: 8. The CDR3 covers 14 residues. Germline-derived CDR1 and CDR2 are SGHRS and YFSETQ. The CDR3 DNA is TGCGCCAGCAGCCCAACGACAGGGATGGAGACCCAGTACTTC. Protein product: CASSPTTGMETQYF.

The rearrangement uses TRBV10-3 and TRBJ2-7; the D gene is possibly TRBD1 (5 bases). Germline V gene sequence: CDR1 ENHRY, CDR2 SYGVKD. The CDR3 length is 12 residues. Trimming took 5 bases from V and 4 from J, leaving 9 bases between them. CDR3: CAISIQGYEQYF. The CDR3 bases are TGTGCCATCAGTATTCAGGGTTACGAGCAGTACTTC.

This clone was seen once. The rearrangement links TRBV6-1 to TRBJ2-7, with 14 positions matching TRBD2. The CDR3 has 19 amino acids. CDR1 and CDR2 from the germline V gene are MNHNS and SASEGT. The V gene end was trimmed by 1 base and the J gene end by 6 bases; junction bases not matched to a gene: 14. The CDR3 region has the DNA TGTGCCAGCAGTGAAGTTTTGGGACTAGCGGGAGCGCGGAAAAGCGAGCAGTACTTC. Its translation is CASSEVLGLAGARKSEQYF.

This clone has ten or more counts. Other DNA sequences of this sample code for an identical CDR3. V and J are TRBV28 and TRBJ1-5, with a possible D match to TRBD1 (5 bases). The germline V gene has CDR1 MDHEN and CDR2 SYDVKM. The CDR3 is 12 residues long. V dropped 5 bases and J dropped 7 bases, with 9 bases sitting between them. The CDR3 is CASSPPGQPQHF. CDR3 DNA sequence: TGTGCCAGCAGTCCTCCAGGGCAGCCCCAGCATTTT.

The V and J genes are TRBV6-6 and TRBJ1-5; 10 bases are a match to TRBD1. This CDR3 is built from 15 residues. Trimming cost V 4 bases and J 7 bases; bases outside gene matches: 7. Per the germline V gene, CDR1 is MNHNY and CDR2 is SVGAGI (reference sequence). CDR3 amino acids: CASSFTTGGPQPQHF. The CDR3, as DNA: TGTGCCAGCAGTTTCACGACAGGGGGCCCCCAGCCCCAGCATTTT.

The chain has TRBV28 and TRBJ1-3; 10 bases agree with TRBD1. The CDR3 length is 13 residues. Germline V CDR1 and CDR2: MDHEN, SYDVKM. J gave up 8 bases and V 6 bases, and 4 bases lay outside the gene matches. The DNA for the CDR3 is TGTGCCAGCAGCCCCGGGACAGGGGACACCATATATTTT. Its protein product is CASSPGTGDTIYF.

In its sample, this clone was seen many times. CDR3 sequence (DNA): TGTGCCAGCAGTACTCATTCCCTGAGCTCCTACGAGCAGTACTTC. It codes for CASSTHSLSSYEQYF. This chain joins TRBV28 and TRBJ2-7; D is undetermined. Trimming pared 5 bases from V and 0 bases from J, leaving 14 bases between. Germline CDR1 and CDR2: MDHEN and SYDVKM. This CDR3 has 15 amino acids.

The J gene is TRBJ2-7, the V gene TRBV5-1, with 7 bases matching TRBD2. Per the germline V gene, CDR1 is SGHRS and CDR2 is YFSETQ. Trimming at V came to 0 bases and at J to 5 bases, leaving 5 bases not matched to a gene. The CDR3 covers 14 residues. CDR3: CASSLEGRGHEQYF. The DNA for the CDR3 is TGCGCCAGCAGCTTGGAGGGGAGGGGTCACGAGCAGTACTTC.

With regard to this clone: The sample holds other DNA sequences that translate to the same CDR3. CDR3 in amino acids: CASSFRGGQETQYF. The CDR3 DNA follows: TGTGCCAGCAGCTTTCGGGGGGGCCAAGAGACCCAGTACTTC. The chain couples TRBV7-2 to TRBJ2-5; 8 bases map to TRBD2. Per germline, CDR1 SGHTA and CDR2 FQGNSA. The CDR3 spans 14 residues. Germline trimming cut 3 bases from V and 1 base from J; bases unmatched to any gene: 1.

Comment on this clone: Other DNA sequences from this sample encode an identical CDR3 as well. The chain has TRBV11-2 and TRBJ2-7, with a tentative D call TRBD2 (7 bases). Trimming shortened V by 5 bases and J by 3 bases, and 14 bases separated the two germline ends. Germline V gives CDR1 SGHAT, CDR2 FQNNGV. The CDR3 spans 14 residues. CDR3 loop: CASSPRGGGYEQYF. In DNA, the CDR3 is TGTGCCAGCAGCCCGCGGGGAGGGGGCTACGAGCAGTACTTC.

The genes are TRBV7-6 and TRBJ2-5, with 11 bases fitting TRBD2. Germline loops: CDR1 SGHVS, CDR2 FNYEAQ. The CDR3 covers 18 residues. The ends lost 5 bases at V and 5 bases at J; junction bases unmatched: 16. CDR3 loop: CASSPKGRGLAVLETQYF. In nucleotides, the CDR3 is TGTGCCAGCAGCCCTAAAGGCAGGGGACTAGCGGTTTTGGAGACCCAGTACTTC.

The chain employs TRBV29-1 and TRBJ1-2, with 9 bases matching TRBD1. In germline, CDR1 is SQVTM, CDR2 ANQGSEA. This CDR3 is built from 12 residues. V lost 5 bases to trimming and J lost 8 bases; unmatched junction nucleotides: 6. This CDR3 is CSVRDRASGYTF. CDR3 in DNA: TGCAGCGTTCGGGACAGGGCGAGCGGCTACACCTTC.

This clone turned up a few times. V is TRBV30 and J is TRBJ2-5; 8 positions match TRBD1. The J call is in doubt because the DNA end fits TRBJ2-7 better. The CDR3 extends over 13 amino acids. CDR1 is GTSNPN and CDR2 is SVGIG in the germline V gene (reference sequence). CDR3 sequence (DNA): TGTGCCTGGAGTAGGGACAGGCCTTACGAGCAGTACTTC. This encodes CAWSRDRPYEQYF.

The V gene is TRBV11-2, the J gene TRBJ2-3; maybe TRBD1 (6 bases). V lost 4 bases and J 2 bases, leaving 13 bases between the germline ends. This CDR3 is built from 15 residues. The germline CDR1 and CDR2 sequences are SGHAT and FQNNGV. The CDR3, as DNA: TGTGCCAGCAGCTCGACTACAGGGTTCACAGATACGCAGTATTTT. This translates into CASSSTTGFTDTQYF.

This chain connects TRBV19 to TRBJ1-1, with a possible D match to TRBD1 (6 bases). The CDR3 runs 16 residues. Trimming removed 4 bases from V and 5 bases from J, with 20 bases in between. CDR1 is LNHDA, CDR2 SQIVND, per germline (reference sequence). In nucleotides, the CDR3 is TGTGCCAGTAGTAAAAGCTCGGGGGCTTTTGGGACTGAAGCTTTCTTT. Translated: CASSKSSGAFGTEAFF.

V and J are TRBV4-3 and TRBJ1-2; the D is unclear. Trimming shortened V by 4 bases and J by 1 base, and 7 bases separated the two germline ends. This CDR3 has 13 residues. Looked up from germline, CDR1 is LGHNA and CDR2 is YSLEER. CDR3 nucleotides: TGCGCCAGCAGCCTAGAACGTAACTATGGCTACACCTTC. Its translation: CASSLERNYGYTF.

This clone has only a few counts. This chain links TRBV7-9 with TRBJ2-7, with unresolved D. The CDR3 runs to 13 residues. Trimming took 3 bases from V and 6 from J, leaving 12 bases between them. CDR1 is SEHNR and CDR2 is FQNEAQ in the germline V gene (reference sequence). In DNA, the CDR3 is TGTGCCAGCAGCTTTGTAGGGTACGGCGAGCAGTACTTC. Amino acids: CASSFVGYGEQYF.

Comment on this clone: This sample includes further DNA sequences coding for the same CDR3. This sequence joins TRBV4-2 and TRBJ1-2, with 7 positions matching TRBD1. J lost 6 bases, V lost 0 bases, and 4 bases had no gene match. CDR1 is LGHNA, CDR2 YNFKEQ, per germline. The CDR3 has 14 amino acids. Here the CDR3 reads CASSQDGQGDGYTF. In DNA form, the CDR3 reads TGTGCCAGCAGCCAAGATGGGCAGGGGGATGGCTACACCTTC.

The genes are TRBV5-1 and TRBJ2-7; TRBD1 or TRBD2 may be the D gene (6 bases each). Germline values: CDR1 SGHRS, CDR2 YFSETQ. The CDR3 totals 15 residues. Trimming shortened V by 0 bases and J by 5 bases, and 15 bases separated the two germline ends. CDR3 in amino acids: CASSLAGFGGDEQYF. The CDR3 nucleotides are TGCGCCAGCAGCTTGGCTGGGTTCGGGGGCGACGAGCAGTACTTC.

This chain joins TRBV5-1 and TRBJ2-7; D is unclear. V was clipped by 5 bases and J by 1 base, with 10 bases between them. The CDR3 has 13 amino acids. Germline CDR1 SGHRS, CDR2 YFSETQ. Written as DNA, the CDR3 is TGCGCCAGCAGGACGACTGGATCCTACGAGCAGTACTTC. Translation: CASRTTGSYEQYF.

The CDR3 sequence is CASRTGGAYGYTF. The CDR3 DNA follows: TGTGCCAGCAGGACAGGGGGTGCCTATGGCTACACCTTC. V and J are TRBV6-5 and TRBJ1-2, with TRBD1 matching over 9 bases. V shed 6 bases, J shed 4 bases, and the junction held 3 bases outside the gene matches. From germline, CDR1 is MNHEY and CDR2 SVGAGI. The CDR3 is 13 residues long.

The gene calls are TRBV5-6 and TRBJ2-7, with 7 bases lining up with TRBD1. In germline, CDR1 is SGHDT, CDR2 YYEEEE. The CDR3 sequence is 17 residues long. J gave up 1 base and V 0 bases, and 10 bases lay outside the gene matches. The CDR3: CASSLVRGHRRSYEQYF. CDR3 bases: TGTGCCAGCAGCTTGGTTAGGGGGCACAGGCGGTCCTACGAGCAGTACTTC. Variable domain in full (rest from reference TRBV5-6 and TRBJ2-7): DAGVTQSPTHLIKTRGQQVTLRCSPKSGHDTVSWYQQALGQGPQFIFQYYEEEERQRGNFPDRFSGHQFPNYSSELNVNALLLGDSALYLCASSLVRGHRRSYEQYFGPGTRLTVT.

The chain joins TRBV5-4 to TRBJ2-5; TRBD1 aligns across 8 bases. The trim removed 7 bases at V and 1 base at J, leaving 9 bases unmatched. Germline V gene data show CDR1 as SGHNT and CDR2 as YYREEE (reference sequence). The CDR3 has 15 amino acids. CDR3 region: CASSLTGGLQETQYF. The DNA for the CDR3 is TGTGCCAGCTCACTAACAGGGGGGCTCCAAGAGACCCAGTACTTC.

V gene TRBV2 combines with J gene TRBJ1-4; D is perhaps TRBD1 (6 bases). The V gene lost 2 bases and the J gene lost 10 bases, with 17 bases spanning the gap. There are 15 residues in the CDR3. Germline V gene data show CDR1 as SNHLY and CDR2 as FYNNEI. As DNA, the CDR3 is TGTGCCAGCAGTGAACAGTCAGGGGCTAGGGGAAAACTGTTTTTT. It translates to CASSEQSGARGKLFF.

This chain connects TRBV2 to TRBJ1-1, with D tentatively TRBD1 (5 bases). The germline V gene encodes CDR1 SNHLY and CDR2 FYNNEI. CDR3 size: 13 residues. Trimming took off 2 bases at V and 8 bases at J, with 12 bases between the two ends. CDR3 nucleotide sequence: TGTGCCAGCAGTGAAATTACAGGCGTAGAAGCTTTCTTT. Translated: CASSEITGVEAFF.